The 26 T cell receptor beta chains given below trace back to one sample, sequenced in a study of shared clonotypes between healthy human individuals. Some clones are missing from TCRdb's copy, which holds only in-frame ones; the method was immunoSEQ multiplex PCR. This sample has millions of clones, with 95% found just once. Sequencing was carried out using naive CD4+ T cells sorted from blood. Subset noted: CD45RA+ positively selected. These receptors originate from a man younger than 35 in good health.

About this clone: Other DNA variants within this sample encode the same CDR3. The chain links TRBV2 to TRBJ1-1; perhaps TRBD1 as D (5 bases). Between the trimmed V and J ends, which lost 2 bases and 4 bases, there was a span of 8 bases. Germline CDR1 and CDR2: SNHLY and FYNNEI. CDR3 length: 13 residues. DNA of the CDR3: TGTGCCAGCAGTGAACAGGGTGGCACTGAAGCTTTCTTT. It specifies CASSEQGGTEAFF.

The rearrangement links TRBV10-3 to TRBJ2-7, with D possibly matching TRBD1 (6 bases). The CDR3 has 15 amino acids. Germline V CDR1 and CDR2: ENHRY, SYGVKD. V shed 2 bases and J shed 2 bases, with 13 bases lying between them. The CDR3 DNA is TGTGCCATCAGTGAGCAGGGGACACTCCCCTACGAGCAGTACTTC. Its translation: CAISEQGTLPYEQYF.

The chain combines TRBV5-4 with TRBJ1-4, with unresolved D. The V end lost 1 base, the J end lost 1 base, and 8 bases lay between the germline ends. Germline V gene lookup returns CDR1 SGHNT and CDR2 YYREEE (reference sequence). The length of the CDR3 is 15 residues. The CDR3 here is CASSLTEGTNEKLFF. CDR3 in DNA: TGTGCCAGCAGCTTGACGGAGGGAACTAATGAAAAACTGTTTTTT.

The CDR3 is CASSSETGVWSPLAGYTF. In DNA, the CDR3 is TGTGCCAGCAGTTCTGAGACAGGGGTTTGGAGTCCTCTGGCTGGCTACACCTTC. The J gene is TRBJ1-2, the V gene TRBV28; 8 bases agree with TRBD1. Unmatched junction bases numbered 20, after V lost 4 bases and J lost 7 bases. The CDR3 is 18 amino acids. Per germline, CDR1 MDHEN and CDR2 SYDVKM.

This chain links TRBV5-1 with TRBJ2-2; D unclear. Germline V gene sequence: CDR1 SGHRS, CDR2 YFSETQ. The CDR3 consists of 12 residues. V was cut by 2 bases and J by 6 bases, with 5 bases left in between. CDR3 coding DNA: TGCGCCAGCAGCTTTGACTCCGGGGAGCTGTTTTTT. Its translation is CASSFDSGELFF.

The chain uses TRBV4-3 and TRBJ1-5, with TRBD1 identical over 8 bases. V was clipped by 0 bases and J by 1 base; unmatched bases: 5. CDR3 length: 17 residues. The V gene's germline CDR1 is LGHNA and CDR2 YSLEER. DNA of the CDR3: TGCGCCAGCAGCCAAGAAGTAACAGGGGGAAGCAATCAGCCCCAGCATTTT. This sequence encodes CASSQEVTGGSNQPQHF.

The V and J genes are TRBV27 and TRBJ1-1; no clear D. V shed 8 bases and J shed 8 bases, with 21 bases lying between them. The CDR3 has 14 amino acids. CDR1 MNHEY and CDR2 SMNVEV come from the germline V gene (reference sequence). The CDR3 here is CASRIASVVPEAFF. The CDR3 region has the DNA TGTGCCAGCCGGATAGCATCGGTGGTTCCAGAAGCTTTCTTT.

The gene calls are TRBV27 and TRBJ2-3; 12 positions agree with TRBD2. The CDR3 has 18 residues. J lost 6 bases, V lost 2 bases, and 12 bases had no gene match. Germline CDR1 reads MNHEY; CDR2 reads SMNVEV (reference sequence). CDR3 DNA: TGTGCCAGCAGTTTAAGCCCTAGCGGGAGGGTAGGAGGGGATACGCAGTATTTT. Translated, it gives CASSLSPSGRVGGDTQYF.

The CDR3 region has the DNA TGCGCCAGCAGCCGAAATCTCGGCAGCGGGGGATATGGCTACACCTTC. This gives the protein CASSRNLGSGGYGYTF. The rearrangement links TRBV4-3 to TRBJ1-2, with a possible D match to TRBD1 (5 bases). CDR3 length: 16 amino acids. The germline CDR1 and CDR2 sequences are LGHNA and YSLEER. Trimming cost V 4 bases and J 5 bases, with 20 bases left between them.

The genes are TRBV10-3 and TRBJ2-1; 8 bases align to TRBD2. V was pared by 3 bases and J by 7 bases, with 8 bases of the junction left unmatched. Germline values: CDR1 ENHRY, CDR2 SYGVKD. This CDR3 contains 15 residues. For the CDR3, the DNA is TGTGCCATCAGTGACCTGCGGGAGGCCGGGAATGAGCAGTTCTTC. Its translation: CAISDLREAGNEQFF.

In its sample, this clone was seen once. The chain recombines TRBV5-1 with TRBJ1-4; D perhaps matches TRBD1 (5 bases). This CDR3 has 14 residues. In germline, CDR1 is SGHRS, CDR2 YFSETQ. Trimming removed 0 bases at V and 4 bases at J, with 7 bases between. In DNA form, the CDR3 reads TGCGCCAGCAGCTTGGCCAGGGATAATGAAAAACTGTTTTTT. The encoded protein is CASSLARDNEKLFF.

The rearrangement uses TRBV4-1 and TRBJ2-1; D is undetermined. The ends were cut back, 0 bases at V and 0 bases at J, with 9 bases in the middle. CDR1 is MGHRA and CDR2 is YSYEKL in the germline V gene. The CDR3 covers 16 residues. The CDR3 is CASSQDPISSYNEQFF. CDR3 in DNA: TGCGCCAGCAGCCAAGACCCGATAAGCTCCTACAATGAGCAGTTCTTC.

The CDR3 sequence is CASTRDRYNEQFF. CDR3 bases: TGTGCCAGCACCCGGGACCGTTACAATGAGCAGTTCTTC. This chain connects TRBV6-5 to TRBJ2-1; D may correspond to TRBD1 or TRBD2 (5 bases each). This CDR3 comprises 13 residues. Germline V gene lookup returns CDR1 MNHEY and CDR2 SVGAGI. Deletions cut 7 bases from V and 4 bases from J, with 11 bases between.

The chain uses TRBV5-6 and TRBJ2-7; TRBD2 matches at 8 bases. The germline V gene has CDR1 SGHDT and CDR2 YYEEEE. The CDR3 extends over 14 amino acids. Trimming cost V 4 bases and J 2 bases; bases outside gene matches: 5. CDR3 in DNA: TGTGCCAGCAGCCAAACTAGCGGCCCCTACGAGCAGTACTTC. This gives the protein CASSQTSGPYEQYF.

V and J are TRBV29-1 and TRBJ2-2; D unclear. Trimming stripped 1 base from V and 0 bases from J, with 6 bases between. The germline CDR1 and CDR2 sequences are SQVTM and ANQGSEA. The CDR3 consists of 14 residues. In DNA form, the CDR3 reads TGCAGCGTTGAAGTTCCAGCGAACACCGGGGAGCTGTTTTTT. It translates to CSVEVPANTGELFF.

The chain uses TRBV13 and TRBJ2-1; unclear D gene. Trimming pared 5 bases from V and 3 bases from J, leaving 2 bases between. Germline V gene data show CDR1 as PRHDT and CDR2 as FYEKMQ (reference sequence). This CDR3 is 11 amino acids long. The CDR3 DNA follows: TGTGCCAGCAGCCTCTACAATGAGCAGTTCTTC. Translating gives CASSLYNEQFF.

V usage is TRBV18 and J usage is TRBJ2-3; 15 nucleotides align to TRBD2. V lost 6 bases, J lost 2 bases, and 6 bases stayed unmatched. The CDR3 sequence is 17 residues long. Per germline, CDR1 KGHSH and CDR2 LQKENI. The CDR3: CASSWTSGGALTDTQYF. CDR3 DNA: TGTGCCAGCTCCTGGACTAGCGGGGGGGCCCTCACAGATACGCAGTATTTT.

The chain joins TRBV5-1 to TRBJ1-1; D ambiguous. CDR1 and CDR2 (germline): SGHRS, YFSETQ. CDR3 length: 13 residues. The V gene lost 4 bases and the J gene lost 0 bases, with 7 bases spanning the gap. The CDR3: CASSTQMNTEAFF. The CDR3 bases are TGCGCCAGCAGCACACAGATGAACACTGAAGCTTTCTTT. The full variable domain, with the rest looked up from reference TRBV5-1 and TRBJ1-1, is KAGVTQTPRYLIKTRGQQVTLSCSPISGHRSVSWYQQTPGQGLQFLFEYFSETQRNKGNFPGRFSGRQFSNSRSEMNVSTLELGDSALYLCASSTQMNTEAFFGQGTRLTVV.

This clone appeared a single time. The CDR3 region has the DNA TGCGCCAGCAGCCAAGTACCGGCTAGCGAGGAGAGGAATGAGCAGTTCTTC. Translated, it gives CASSQVPASEERNEQFF. The chain couples TRBV4-1 to TRBJ2-1; perhaps TRBD2 as D (6 bases). The germline V gene has CDR1 MGHRA and CDR2 YSYEKL. The CDR3 consists of 17 residues. Trimming removed 1 base at V and 7 bases at J, with 20 bases between.

The rearrangement links TRBV4-1 to TRBJ1-3, with D unresolved. The CDR3 loop spans 17 amino acids. Trimming stripped 2 bases from V and 0 bases from J, with 14 bases between. Per the germline V gene, CDR1 is MGHRA and CDR2 is YSYEKL. CDR3 sequence (DNA): TGCGCCAGCAGCCAACCCATGTCTCTTTCCTCTGGAAACACCATATATTTT. This codes for CASSQPMSLSSGNTIYF.

The chain's CDR3 is CASSTRGLGDPDTQYF. The CDR3 bases are TGTGCCAGCAGCACCAGAGGACTAGGGGACCCAGATACGCAGTATTTT. The chain carries TRBV7-2 and TRBJ2-3, with 7 bases aligning to TRBD2. This CDR3 spans 16 amino acids. Germline CDR1 SGHTA, CDR2 FQGNSA. V shed 5 bases and J 4 bases; nucleotides not matched to a gene: 12.

This clone has more than one count but fewer than ten. The chain carries TRBV30 and TRBJ1-5; no definite D call. Germline values: CDR1 GTSNPN, CDR2 SVGIG (reference sequence). The CDR3 has 13 amino acids. Deletions cut 0 bases from V and 4 bases from J, with 7 bases between. CDR3 protein: CAWSVGWNQPQHF. CDR3 in DNA: TGTGCCTGGAGTGTCGGTTGGAATCAGCCCCAGCATTTT.

A note on this clone: The sample contains more than one DNA sequence encoding this CDR3. V and J are TRBV30 and TRBJ1-5; TRBD1 aligns across 9 bases. V lost 0 bases and J lost 4; bases outside the gene matches: 1. From germline, CDR1 is GTSNPN and CDR2 SVGIG (reference sequence). The CDR3 sequence is 14 residues long. The CDR3 region is CAWSVGQGNQPQHF. CDR3 DNA sequence: TGTGCCTGGAGTGTAGGACAGGGGAATCAGCCCCAGCATTTT.

This clone was counted once. The V call is TRBV5-6, the J call TRBJ1-2; 7 bases are a match to TRBD1. The CDR3 spans 15 residues. V shed 4 bases, J shed 3 bases, and the junction held 9 bases outside the gene matches. The germline gives CDR1 SGHDT, CDR2 YYEEEE. The CDR3: CASSLRGTAHYGYTF. In DNA, the CDR3 is TGTGCCAGCAGCCTCAGGGGGACAGCGCACTATGGCTACACCTTC.

The V call is TRBV5-1, the J call TRBJ2-1; D not certain. V was trimmed by 9 bases and J by 1 base, leaving 14 bases between them. The germline V gene encodes CDR1 SGHRS and CDR2 YFSETQ. The CDR3 covers 14 residues. CDR3 in amino acids: CATREAESYNEQFF. The CDR3 region has the DNA TGCGCCACGAGAGAGGCGGAATCCTACAATGAGCAGTTCTTC. Combining the CDR3 with reference TRBV5-1 and TRBJ2-1 gives the whole variable domain KAGVTQTPRYLIKTRGQQVTLSCSPISGHRSVSWYQQTPGQGLQFLFEYFSETQRNKGNFPGRFSGRQFSNSRSEMNVSTLELGDSALYLCATREAESYNEQFFGPGTRLTVL.

Points on this clone: Other DNA sequences within the sample encode an identical CDR3. This chain links TRBV5-1 with TRBJ1-3; 7 bases are shared with TRBD1. The CDR3 spans 15 residues. Trimming cost V 0 bases and J 2 bases; bases outside gene matches: 2. Germline lookup yields CDR1 SGHRS and CDR2 YFSETQ. The CDR3 is CASSLVTGAGNTIYF. As DNA, the CDR3 is TGCGCCAGCAGCTTGGTAACAGGGGCTGGAAACACCATATATTTT.